The 24 T cell receptor beta chains presented below share a single source sample, sequenced in a study of graft-versus-host responses after intestinal transplantation. Libraries were prepared by immunoSEQ multiplex PCR; TCRdb keeps only in-frame clonotypes and omits some of them. This table holds about 120,000 clones, roughly 96% found once. No antigens are known for them. This specimen consisted of unstimulated CD8+ T cells sorted from spleen or lymph node cells, obtained before intestinal transplant. These receptors were obtained from a human donor who received an intestinal transplant.

The table lists this clone with a count of one. The gene calls are TRBV7-9 and TRBJ1-5; weak D call: TRBD1 (6 bases). V was cut by 0 bases and J by 6 bases, with 15 bases left in between. Germline assignment: CDR1 SEHNR and CDR2 FQNEAQ (reference sequence). The CDR3 extends over 16 amino acids. The CDR3 sequence is CASSLASGGTGQPQHF. The CDR3 DNA follows: TGTGCCAGCAGCTTAGCGAGCGGGGGCACAGGTCAGCCCCAGCATTTT.

This clone was detected only once. This chain uses TRBV15 with TRBJ1-1; no reliable D call. V was shortened by 1 base and J by 4 bases, with 13 bases between the two germline ends. The CDR3 has 15 residues. Germline V gene lookup returns CDR1 LNHNV and CDR2 YYDKDF (reference sequence). The DNA for the CDR3 is TGTGCCACCAGCAGAGCGGGGAACTGGGGCACTGAAGCTTTCTTT. Amino acids: CATSRAGNWGTEAFF.

The rearrangement links TRBV6-5 to TRBJ1-2, with D possibly being TRBD1 (5 bases). V was pared by 0 bases and J by 7 bases, with 9 bases between. Germline values: CDR1 MNHEY, CDR2 SVGAGI. CDR3 size: 13 residues. In DNA form, the CDR3 reads TGTGCCAGCAGTTACTCCGCCGGGGCTGGCTACACCTTC. It translates to CASSYSAGAGYTF.

The rearrangement uses TRBV4-1 and TRBJ2-5, with TRBD2 identical over 11 bases. The V gene end was trimmed by 4 bases and the J gene end by 5 bases; junction bases not matched to a gene: 9. The CDR3 spans 16 residues. Germline CDR1 and CDR2: MGHRA and YSYEKL. CDR3 DNA: TGCGCCAGCAGCCCTCGGAGACTAGCGGGAAGCGAGACCCAGTACTTC. This sequence encodes CASSPRRLAGSETQYF.

The genes are TRBV5-5 and TRBJ1-3, with TRBD1 matching 7 bases. The CDR3 loop spans 16 amino acids. The V gene's germline CDR1 is SGHKS and CDR2 YYEKEE (reference sequence). Unmatched junction bases numbered 8, after V lost 5 bases and J lost 0 bases. The CDR3 loop is CASSYDREISGNTIYF. In DNA, the CDR3 is TGTGCCAGCAGTTACGACAGGGAAATCTCTGGAAACACCATATATTTT.

The genes are TRBV4-1 and TRBJ1-5; D gene uncertain. Germline values: CDR1 MGHRA, CDR2 YSYEKL. The CDR3 is 18 amino acids. V was trimmed by 8 bases and J by 2 bases, leaving 25 bases between them. The CDR3 protein is CASRSVREDYQGNQPQHF. Written as DNA, the CDR3 is TGCGCCAGCCGCTCAGTTCGGGAGGACTATCAGGGCAATCAGCCCCAGCATTTT.

Comment on this clone: Other DNA sequences in the sample encode the same CDR3. The chain recombines TRBV4-1 with TRBJ2-7; no firm D call. V was cut by 3 bases and J by 0 bases, with 12 bases left in between. The CDR3 covers 15 residues. Germline CDR1 and CDR2: MGHRA and YSYEKL. In nucleotides, the CDR3 is TGCGCCAGCAGCCAGGCGCAAGGGCTCTCCTACGAGCAGTACTTC. Translated: CASSQAQGLSYEQYF.

The V gene is TRBV10-1, the J gene TRBJ2-2; D gene uncertain. V lost 6 bases and J 0 bases, leaving 11 bases between the germline ends. The CDR3 has 15 amino acids. In germline, CDR1 is WNHNN, CDR2 SYGVQD (reference sequence). The DNA for the CDR3 is TGCGCCAGCAGCAAAGTAGGAACGAACACCGGGGAGCTGTTTTTT. Protein sequence: CASSKVGTNTGELFF.

V usage is TRBV18 and J usage is TRBJ2-1; 8 positions agree with TRBD2. Per germline, CDR1 KGHSH and CDR2 LQKENI. The CDR3 runs to 15 residues. V shed 8 bases, J shed 0 bases, and the junction held 6 bases outside the gene matches. The CDR3: CASGSGISSYNEQFF. For the CDR3, the DNA is TGTGCCAGCGGTAGCGGGATTAGCTCCTACAATGAGCAGTTCTTC.

The V and J genes are TRBV19 and TRBJ1-5; D not resolved. Germline V lookup: CDR1 LNHDA, CDR2 SQIVND (reference sequence). V dropped 5 bases and J dropped 6 bases, with 5 bases sitting between them. There are 11 residues in the CDR3. CDR3 nucleotides: TGTGCCAGTAGTGGTGGTCAGCCCCAGCATTTT. Its protein is CASSGGQPQHF.

J is TRBJ2-3 and V is TRBV10-2; D is possibly TRBD1 or TRBD2 (7 bases each). The V end was cut by 11 bases, the J end by 2 bases, with 14 bases between. This CDR3 comprises 13 residues. The germline gives CDR1 WSHSY, CDR2 SAAADI. In DNA, the CDR3 is TGCGCCGGCGCAGGGGGGGCCACAGATACGCAGTATTTT. Residues: CAGAGGATDTQYF.

This chain links TRBV9 with TRBJ2-7, with 11 bases that match TRBD2. The ends lost 0 bases at V and 3 bases at J; junction bases unmatched: 5. Germline V lookup: CDR1 SGDLS, CDR2 YYNGEE. The CDR3 runs to 16 residues. DNA of the CDR3: TGTGCCAGCAGCGTAGACACTAGCGGGGGAAACTACGAGCAGTACTTC. This codes for CASSVDTSGGNYEQYF.

The chain has TRBV30 and TRBJ2-1; D remains unclear. CDR3 length equals 12 residues. V shed 3 bases and J shed 4 bases, with 7 bases lying between them. Germline assignment: CDR1 GTSNPN and CDR2 SVGIG (reference sequence). The CDR3, as DNA: TGTGCCTGGAGCCTGGGGTACAATGAGCAGTTCTTC. Translating it yields CAWSLGYNEQFF. Full variable domain (rest looked up from reference TRBV30 and TRBJ2-1): SQTIHQWPATLVQPVGSPLSLECTVEGTSNPNLYWYRQAAGRGLQLLFYSVGIGQISSEVPQNLSASRPQDRQFILSSKKLLLSDSGFYLCAWSLGYNEQFFGPGTRLTVL.

The J gene is TRBJ2-1, the V gene TRBV4-1; D uncertain. Germline lookup yields CDR1 MGHRA and CDR2 YSYEKL. The CDR3 is 18 residues long. V was pared by 2 bases and J by 8 bases, with 25 bases between. CDR3 amino acids: CASSQPFPTTPPSHEQFF. The CDR3 DNA is TGCGCCAGCAGCCAACCGTTCCCCACCACACCCCCCTCACATGAGCAGTTCTTC.

This chain joins TRBV4-2 and TRBJ1-1, with D possibly TRBD1 on 6 matching bases. CDR1 is LGHNA and CDR2 is YNFKEQ in the germline V gene. V was trimmed by 3 bases and J by 6 bases, leaving 8 bases between them. The CDR3 runs to 12 residues. As DNA, the CDR3 is TGTGCCAGCAGCCATGGACAGTCTGAAGCTTTCTTT. Protein: CASSHGQSEAFF.

The J gene is TRBJ2-7, the V gene TRBV27; D ambiguous. The CDR3 has 14 residues. With 1 base removed from V and 5 bases from J, the gap between germline ends came to 12 bases. Germline CDR1 and CDR2: MNHEY and SMNVEV (reference sequence). CDR3 coding DNA: TGTGCCAGCAGTTTATTGGGCGGCATTGACGAGCAGTACTTC. Its protein product is CASSLLGGIDEQYF.

The gene calls are TRBV5-5 and TRBJ2-7, with 7 bases matching TRBD1. Trimming took 0 bases from V and 1 from J; bases not matched to a gene: 1. The CDR3 contains 14 residues. Germline CDR1 reads SGHKS; CDR2 reads YYEKEE (reference sequence). The CDR3 DNA reads as TGTGCCAGCAGCTTGGGACAGGGTTCCTACGAGCAGTACTTC. It translates to CASSLGQGSYEQYF.

This CDR3 is CATSPGTGGGYYGYTF. For the CDR3, the DNA is TGTGCCACCAGCCCTGGGACGGGAGGAGGGTACTATGGCTACACCTTC. The chain uses TRBV15 and TRBJ1-2; possible D gene TRBD1, 5 bases. Germline CDR1 is LNHNV and CDR2 is YYDKDF (reference sequence). CDR3 size: 16 residues. V lost 5 bases and J lost 3, with 19 bases in between.

This chain connects TRBV6-4 to TRBJ2-5; no clear D. Judging by the DNA end, TRBJ2-7 fits better; the J call may be wrong. The CDR3 consists of 15 residues. Germline CDR1 and CDR2: MRHNA and SNTAGT. The CDR3 nucleotides are TGTGCCAGCAGTTTAAGTCCCCAGGAAACCTACGAGCAGTACTTC. Amino acids: CASSLSPQETYEQYF.

The chain has TRBV7-9 and TRBJ1-1; 7 nucleotides align to TRBD1. This CDR3 spans 14 amino acids. Germline lookup yields CDR1 SEHNR and CDR2 FQNEAQ (reference sequence). The junction had 8 bases not matched to a gene; V was cut back by 5 bases and J by 5 bases. CDR3 nucleotides: TGTGCCAGCAGCCAAGCGGGCAGGGGGACTGAAGCTTTCTTT. Amino acid sequence: CASSQAGRGTEAFF.

The chain uses TRBV10-1 and TRBJ1-1; D is perhaps TRBD1 (6 bases). Germline V gene lookup returns CDR1 WNHNN and CDR2 SYGVQD (reference sequence). The V end was cut by 6 bases, the J end by 6 bases, with 14 bases between. This CDR3 has 13 residues. The CDR3: CASSSTGGPEAFF. Here the CDR3 DNA reads TGCGCCAGCAGCTCTACTGGGGGGCCTGAAGCTTTCTTT.

The chain recombines TRBV5-1 with TRBJ2-5; D not resolved. V dropped 0 bases and J dropped 3 bases, with 0 bases sitting between them. The CDR3 has 11 amino acids. Germline CDR1 SGHRS, CDR2 YFSETQ. The CDR3 nucleotides read TGCGCCAGCAGCTTGGAAGAGACCCAGTACTTC. Its protein is CASSLEETQYF.

This chain connects TRBV7-2 to TRBJ2-1; 10 bases agree with TRBD2. V was clipped by 3 bases and J by 7 bases; unmatched bases: 6. Germline V gene sequence: CDR1 SGHTA, CDR2 FQGNSA. This CDR3 comprises 15 residues. The CDR3 is CASSFPGLATNEQFF. CDR3 DNA: TGTGCCAGCAGCTTTCCGGGACTAGCGACGAATGAGCAGTTCTTC.

CDR3 coding DNA: TGTGCCAGCAGCTCCCAGTGGGACAGCTCCTACAATGAGCAGTTCTTC. This encodes CASSSQWDSSYNEQFF. The chain carries TRBV11-1 and TRBJ2-1; 7 positions match TRBD1. This CDR3 spans 16 amino acids. V gave up 4 bases and J gave up 0 bases; unmatched junction bases: 6. Germline V gene data show CDR1 as SGHAT and CDR2 as FQDESV (reference sequence). The full variable domain, in which reference TRBV11-1 and TRBJ2-1 provide the parts outside the CDR3, is EAEVAQSPRYKITEKSQAVAFWCDPISGHATLYWYRQILGQGPELLVQFQDESVVDDSQLPKDRFSAERLKGVDSTLKIQPAELGDSAMYLCASSSQWDSSYNEQFFGPGTRLTVL.